The entry below gives a single T cell receptor beta chain sequence along with its context. The assay was immunoSEQ multiplex PCR, and TCRdb's table has in-frame clones only and misses some. The table shows fewer than 200,000 clones, with about 90% occurring only once. The data are from a study of T cell responses to AZD1222 COVID-19 vaccine. CDR1 is WNHNN, CDR2 SYGVQD, per germline (reference sequence). V was clipped by 0 bases and J by 6 bases, with 9 bases between them. The CDR3 covers 13 residues. The TCR was taken from an adult in good health. Source: peripheral blood, taken on day 0 of AZD1222 vaccination. The chain recombines TRBV10-1 with TRBJ2-7, with a possible D match to TRBD2 (5 bases). The CDR3 DNA reads as TGCGCCAGCAGTGAGTCTACGGGGATCGAGCAGTACTTC. Protein sequence: CASSESTGIEQYF.